These 4 T cell receptor beta chains were sequenced from one sample in a study of T cells expressing NK-cell markers. TCRdb derives one entry per CDR3 protein from the 5' RACE reads, leaving out DNA. This specimen shows about 380,000 distinct CDR3 sequences; the ten leading clones hold around 5.2%. Sequences were obtained from blood T cells: a sorted CD56 or NKG2C T cell subset, CD4+ or CD8+ T cells, or bulk PBMC T cells (not recorded which). The receptors shown here come from a man aged 18 to 70 in good health.

V is TRBV7-4 and J is TRBJ2-4; the TCRdb call, TRBD1, lacks DNA for checking. Germline CDR1 reads SGHVT; CDR2 reads SQSDAQ. CDR3 length equals 14 residues. CDR3 sequence reads: CASSLLRWLPCQYF.

V and J are TRBV6-2 or TRBV6-3 and TRBJ2-7; as DNA is missing, the TRBD1 call by TCRdb cannot be tested. This CDR3 spans 13 amino acids. Germline V gene sequence: CDR1 MNHEY, CDR2 SVGEGT. The CDR3 reads CASSYSTGREQYF.

This sequence joins TRBV28 and TRBJ2-5; TCRdb's D gene call, TRBD1, goes unchecked for lack of DNA. The CDR3 covers 14 residues. Germline CDR1 MDHEN, CDR2 SYDVKM. CDR3 sequence: CASNLGHPQETQYF.

The CDR3 is CASRRASSSYNEQFF. This chain links TRBV6-1 with TRBJ2-1. Per the germline V gene, CDR1 is MNHNS and CDR2 is SASEGT. The CDR3 sequence is 15 residues long.